A selection of T cell receptor beta chains follows, all from one sample in a study of shared clonotypes between healthy human individuals. The repertoire was sequenced with immunoSEQ multiplex PCR; TCRdb's copy has only in-frame clones and lacks some. The table records roughly 2.2 million clones, just over 90% of them present only once. The sequenced material came from naive CD4+ T cells from PBMCs. These TCRs come from a man between 18 and 29 years old in good health. Some clones in this sample may be carry-over from other donors' samples. Both conserved end residues are part of each CDR3.

V	J	CDR3
TRBV5-4	TRBJ2-7	CASSFQTSVTYEQYF
TRBV7-3	TRBJ2-7	CASSSTGGFGYEQYF
TRBV5-1	TRBJ2-7	CASSLGKGFDEQYF
TRBV6-1	TRBJ2-5	CAGQRARGPQETQYF
TRBV18	TRBJ2-5	CASSPPSGETQYF
TRBV19	TRBJ2-1	CASRTRTSGSYNEQFF
TRBV21-1	TRBJ1-2	CASSKGTGRDSSYGYTF
TRBV5-1	TRBJ2-3	CASSLEAWEGDTQYF
TRBV9	TRBJ2-3	CASSVGQIITDTQYF
TRBV13	TRBJ1-1	CASSLQQGWVNTEAFF
TRBV28	TRBJ2-7	CASSLSIGGDYEQYF
TRBV4-2	TRBJ1-2	CASSQEPTGPYGYTF
TRBV6-1	TRBJ2-7	CASPGRVWREQYF
TRBV18	TRBJ2-7	CASSEREYYEQYF
TRBV5-1	TRBJ1-2	CASSLDRGHGYTF
TRBV6-1	TRBJ2-3	CASSEPGTDTQYF
TRBV6-6	TRBJ2-7	CASSPQGGWEQYF
TRBV5-1	TRBJ1-5	CASSLGPADGGNQPQHF
TRBV18	TRBJ2-2	CASSPGRQNTGELFF
TRBV28	TRBJ1-3	CASSPMASGNTIYF
TRBV5-1	TRBJ2-6	CASGTGSSGANVLTF
TRBV6-1	TRBJ2-7	CASSFRQSGSYEQYF
TRBV10-3	TRBJ2-7	CAISEGAGATYEQYF
TRBV7-9	TRBJ2-3	CASSLRRVTDTQYF
TRBV28	TRBJ2-7	CASSFSSGVYEQYF
TRBV5-1	TRBJ1-3	CASRSEGRGNTIYF
TRBV30	TRBJ2-1	CAWSRLAGVEQFF
TRBV4-2	TRBJ2-2	CASSLVSGTENTGELFF
TRBV28	TRBJ2-3	CASSSLEDTQYF
TRBV6-5	TRBJ1-4	CASRMATAGGLFF
TRBV18	TRBJ2-7	CASSPPGQGDEQYF
TRBV11-1	TRBJ2-1	CASSPEAPIYNEQFF
TRBV29-1	TRBJ2-7	CSISPGSTYEQYF
TRBV28	TRBJ2-7	CASTRDTAYEQYF
TRBV1	TRBJ2-7	CTSSQDGAGTGNGEQYF
TRBV7-2	TRBJ1-5	CASSLGQAIQPQHF
TRBV9	TRBJ2-3	CASSVVGTSADTQYF
TRBV18	TRBJ2-3	CASSPSFDSRYTQYF
TRBV2	TRBJ1-2	CASSVQGANYGYTF
TRBV5-1	TRBJ1-1	CASSSTGNEEAFF
TRBV6-1	TRBJ1-2	CASSERGYGYTF
TRBV28	TRBJ2-7	CASIAGTMDEQYF
TRBV21-1	TRBJ1-4	CASSKVGLRLGRGRRSEEKLFF
TRBV11-2	TRBJ2-2	CASSLEISTGELFF
TRBV7-9	TRBJ2-7	CASSLSVSFFWGEQYF
TRBV5-4	TRBJ2-7	CASSSNYEQYF